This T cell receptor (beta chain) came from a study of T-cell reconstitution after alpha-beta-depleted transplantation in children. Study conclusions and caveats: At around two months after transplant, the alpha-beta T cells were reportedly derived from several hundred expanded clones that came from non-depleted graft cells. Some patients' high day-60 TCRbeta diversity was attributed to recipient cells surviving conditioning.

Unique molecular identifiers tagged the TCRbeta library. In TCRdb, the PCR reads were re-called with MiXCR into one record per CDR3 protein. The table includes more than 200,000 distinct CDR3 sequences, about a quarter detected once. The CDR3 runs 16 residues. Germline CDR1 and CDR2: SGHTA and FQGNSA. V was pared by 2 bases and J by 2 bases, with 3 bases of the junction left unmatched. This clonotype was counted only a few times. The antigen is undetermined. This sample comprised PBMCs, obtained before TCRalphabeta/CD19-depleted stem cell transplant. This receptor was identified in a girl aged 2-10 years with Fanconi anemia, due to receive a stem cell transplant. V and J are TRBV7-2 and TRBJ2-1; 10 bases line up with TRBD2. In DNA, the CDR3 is TGTGCCAGCAGCTTAAGCGGGGGGGCCCCCTACAATGAGCAGTTCTTC. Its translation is CASSLSGGAPYNEQFF. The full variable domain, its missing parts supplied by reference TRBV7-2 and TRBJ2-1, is GAGVSQSPSNKVTEKGKDVELRCDPISGHTALYWYRQSLGQGLEFLIYFQGNSAPDKSGLPSDRFSAERTGGSVSTLTIQRTQQEDSAVYLCASSLSGGAPYNEQFFGPGTRLTVL.